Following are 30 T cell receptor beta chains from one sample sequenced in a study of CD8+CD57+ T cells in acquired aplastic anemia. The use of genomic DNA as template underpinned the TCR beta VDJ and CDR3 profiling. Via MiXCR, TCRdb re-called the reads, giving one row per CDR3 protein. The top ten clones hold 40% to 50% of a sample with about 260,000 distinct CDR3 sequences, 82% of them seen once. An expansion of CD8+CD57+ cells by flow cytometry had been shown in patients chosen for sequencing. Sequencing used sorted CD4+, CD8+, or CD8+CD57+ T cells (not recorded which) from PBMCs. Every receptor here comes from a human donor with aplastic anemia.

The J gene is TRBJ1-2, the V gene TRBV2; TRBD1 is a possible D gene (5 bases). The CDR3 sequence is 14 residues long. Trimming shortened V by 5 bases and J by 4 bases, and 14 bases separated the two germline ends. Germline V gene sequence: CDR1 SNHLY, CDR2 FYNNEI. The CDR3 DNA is TGTGCCAGCAGTACGGGGCGGATGCTCTATGGCTACACCTTC. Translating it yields CASSTGRMLYGYTF.

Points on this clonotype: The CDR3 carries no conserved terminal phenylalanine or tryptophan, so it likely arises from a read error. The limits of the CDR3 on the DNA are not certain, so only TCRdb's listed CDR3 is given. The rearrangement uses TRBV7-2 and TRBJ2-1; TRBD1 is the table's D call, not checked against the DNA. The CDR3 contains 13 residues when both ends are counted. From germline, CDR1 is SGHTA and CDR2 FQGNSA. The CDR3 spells CASVPRSATKQSV.

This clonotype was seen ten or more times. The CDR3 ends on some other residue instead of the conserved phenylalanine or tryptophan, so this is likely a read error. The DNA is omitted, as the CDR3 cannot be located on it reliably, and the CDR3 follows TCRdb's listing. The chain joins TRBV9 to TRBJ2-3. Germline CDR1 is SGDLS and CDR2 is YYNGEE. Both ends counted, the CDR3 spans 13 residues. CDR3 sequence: CASSVGSDTQHFV.

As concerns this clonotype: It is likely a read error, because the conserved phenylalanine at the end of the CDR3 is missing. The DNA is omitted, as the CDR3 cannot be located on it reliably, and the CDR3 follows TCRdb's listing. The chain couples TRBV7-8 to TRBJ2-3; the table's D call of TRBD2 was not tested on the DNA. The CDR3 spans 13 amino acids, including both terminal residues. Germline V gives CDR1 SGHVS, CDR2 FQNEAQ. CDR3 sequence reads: CASSFKAGVTYNE.

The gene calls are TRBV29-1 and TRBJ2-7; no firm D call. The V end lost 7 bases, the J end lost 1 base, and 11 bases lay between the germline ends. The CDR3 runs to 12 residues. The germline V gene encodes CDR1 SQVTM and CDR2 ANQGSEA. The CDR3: CSAEAESYEQYF. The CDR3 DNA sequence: TGCAGCGCCGAGGCCGAGTCCTACGAGCAGTACTTC.

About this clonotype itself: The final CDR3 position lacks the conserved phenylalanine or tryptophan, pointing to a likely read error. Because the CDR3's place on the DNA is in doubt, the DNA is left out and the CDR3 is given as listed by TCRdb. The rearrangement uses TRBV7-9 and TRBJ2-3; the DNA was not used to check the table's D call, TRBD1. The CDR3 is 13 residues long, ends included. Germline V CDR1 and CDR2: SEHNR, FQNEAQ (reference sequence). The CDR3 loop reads CASGGGGTAAEYC.

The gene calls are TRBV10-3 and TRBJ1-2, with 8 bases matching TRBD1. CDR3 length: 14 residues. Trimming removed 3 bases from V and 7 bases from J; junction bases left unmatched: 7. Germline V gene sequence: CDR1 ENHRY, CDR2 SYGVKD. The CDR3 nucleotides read TGTGCCATCAGTGAATCACAGGGGGTAGGTGGCTACACCTTC. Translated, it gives CAISESQGVGGYTF.

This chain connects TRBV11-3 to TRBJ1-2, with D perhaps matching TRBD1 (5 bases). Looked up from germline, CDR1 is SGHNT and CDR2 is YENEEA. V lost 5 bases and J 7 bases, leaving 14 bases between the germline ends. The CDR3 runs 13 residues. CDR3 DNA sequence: TGTGCCAGCAGCCTAGTACCCGGGGGTGGCTACACCTTC. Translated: CASSLVPGGGYTF.

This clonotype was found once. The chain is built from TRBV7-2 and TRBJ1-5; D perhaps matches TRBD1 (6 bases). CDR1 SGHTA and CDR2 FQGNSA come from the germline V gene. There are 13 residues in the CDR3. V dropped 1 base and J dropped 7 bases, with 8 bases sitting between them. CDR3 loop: CASSLGDNQPQHF. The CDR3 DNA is TGTGCCAGCAGCTTAGGGGACAACCAGCCCCAGCATTTT.

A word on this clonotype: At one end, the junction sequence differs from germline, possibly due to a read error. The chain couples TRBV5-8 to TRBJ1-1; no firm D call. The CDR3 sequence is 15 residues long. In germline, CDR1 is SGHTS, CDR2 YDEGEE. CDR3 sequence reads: CASSSADSGNTEAFF. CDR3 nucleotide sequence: TGCGCCAGCAGCTCTGCGGACTCAGGGAACACTGAAGCTTTCTTT.

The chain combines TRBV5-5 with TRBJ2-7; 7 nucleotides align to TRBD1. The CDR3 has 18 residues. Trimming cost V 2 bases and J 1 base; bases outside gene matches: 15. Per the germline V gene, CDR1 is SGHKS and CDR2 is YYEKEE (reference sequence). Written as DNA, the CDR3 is TGTGCCAGCAGCTTTCATGAGGACGGGACAGCCCTTTCCTACGAGCAGTACGTC. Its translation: CASSFHEDGTALSYEQYV.

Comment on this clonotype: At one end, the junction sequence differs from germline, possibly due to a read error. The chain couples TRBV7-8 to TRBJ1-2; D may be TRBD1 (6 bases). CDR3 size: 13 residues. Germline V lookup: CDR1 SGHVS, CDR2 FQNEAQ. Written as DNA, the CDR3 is TGTGCTACCGGGGACGGGGGCACAGATACGCAGTCTTTT. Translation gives CATGDGGTDTQSF. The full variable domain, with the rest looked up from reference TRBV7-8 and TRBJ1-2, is GAGVSQSPRYKVAKRGQDVALRCDPISGHVSLFWYQQALGQGPEFLTYFQNEAQLDKSGLPSDRFFAERPEGSVSTLKIQRTQQEDSAVYLCATGDGGTDTQSFGSGTRLTVV.

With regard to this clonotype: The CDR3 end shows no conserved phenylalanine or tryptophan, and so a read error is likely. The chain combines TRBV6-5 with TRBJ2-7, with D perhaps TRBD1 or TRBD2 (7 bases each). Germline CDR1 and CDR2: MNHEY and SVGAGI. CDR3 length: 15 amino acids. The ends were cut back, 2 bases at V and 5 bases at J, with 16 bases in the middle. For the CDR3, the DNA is TGTGCCAGCAGTTACCAGGGGGGGGGATCCAACGAGCAGTACCTC. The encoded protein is CASSYQGGGSNEQYL.

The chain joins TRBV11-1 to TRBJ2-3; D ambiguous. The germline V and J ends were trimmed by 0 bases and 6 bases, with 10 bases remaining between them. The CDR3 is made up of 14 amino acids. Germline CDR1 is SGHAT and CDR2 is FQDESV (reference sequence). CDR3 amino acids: CASSLAAQPDTQYF. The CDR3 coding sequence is TGTGCCAGCAGCTTAGCGGCCCAGCCCGATACGCAGTATTTT.

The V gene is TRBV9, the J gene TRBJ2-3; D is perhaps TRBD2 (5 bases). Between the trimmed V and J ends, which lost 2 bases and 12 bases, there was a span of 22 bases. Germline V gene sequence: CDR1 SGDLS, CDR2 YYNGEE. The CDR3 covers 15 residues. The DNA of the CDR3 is TGTGCCAGCAGCGTTAGCGCTACAGAGACCCAGAACCAGTATTTT. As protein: CASSVSATETQNQYF.

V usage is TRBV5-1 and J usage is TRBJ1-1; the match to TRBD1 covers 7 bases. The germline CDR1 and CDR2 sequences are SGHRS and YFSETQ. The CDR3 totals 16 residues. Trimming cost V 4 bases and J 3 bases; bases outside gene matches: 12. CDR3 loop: CASSERRGRGDTEAFF. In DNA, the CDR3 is TGCGCCAGCAGCGAGAGGAGGGGGCGGGGGGACACTGAAGCTTTCTTT.

The CDR3 sequence is CASARTISDTQYF. CDR3 in DNA: TGTGCCAGCGCTCGGACGATCTCAGATACGCAGTATTTT. V gene TRBV5-5 combines with J gene TRBJ2-3; D is unclear. V gave up 7 bases and J gave up 4 bases, with 13 bases separating them. This CDR3 spans 13 amino acids. Germline lookup yields CDR1 SGHKS and CDR2 YYEKEE (reference sequence).

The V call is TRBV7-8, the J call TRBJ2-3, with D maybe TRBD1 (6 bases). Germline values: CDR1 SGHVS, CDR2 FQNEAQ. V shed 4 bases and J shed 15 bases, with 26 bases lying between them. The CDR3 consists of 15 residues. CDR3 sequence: CASSSGVTGGQSFYF. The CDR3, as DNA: TGTGCCAGCAGCTCCGGGGTTACGGGTGGACAGTCCTTCTATTTT.

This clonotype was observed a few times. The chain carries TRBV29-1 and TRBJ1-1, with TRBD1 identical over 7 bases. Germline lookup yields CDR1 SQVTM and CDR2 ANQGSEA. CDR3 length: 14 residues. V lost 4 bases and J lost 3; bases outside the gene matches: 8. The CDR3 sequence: CSVGWGTDDTEAFF. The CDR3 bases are TGCAGCGTTGGATGGGGGACAGATGACACTGAAGCTTTCTTT.

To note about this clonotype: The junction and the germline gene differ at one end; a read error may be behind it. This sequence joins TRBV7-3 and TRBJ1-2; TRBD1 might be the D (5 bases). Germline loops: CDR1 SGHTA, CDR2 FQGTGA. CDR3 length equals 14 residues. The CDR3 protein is CASSVQVGRQGYNF. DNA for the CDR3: TGTGCCAGCAGCGTACAGGTTGGGCGTCAGGGCTACAACTTC.

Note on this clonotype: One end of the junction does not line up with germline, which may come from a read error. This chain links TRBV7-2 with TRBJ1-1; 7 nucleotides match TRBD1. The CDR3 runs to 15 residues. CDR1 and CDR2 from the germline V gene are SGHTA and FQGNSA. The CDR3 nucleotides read TGTGCCAGCAGCTTTGATCCAAACGGGACAGCCCTTTCCTTCTTC. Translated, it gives CASSFDPNGTALSFF.

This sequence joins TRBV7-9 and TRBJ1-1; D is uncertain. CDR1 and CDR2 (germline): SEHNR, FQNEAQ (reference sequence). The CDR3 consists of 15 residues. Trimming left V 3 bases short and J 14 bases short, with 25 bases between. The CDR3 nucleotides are TGTGCCAGCAGCTTTCAAAGAACCGGGAGGAGCGATGAGTTCTTT. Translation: CASSFQRTGRSDEFF.

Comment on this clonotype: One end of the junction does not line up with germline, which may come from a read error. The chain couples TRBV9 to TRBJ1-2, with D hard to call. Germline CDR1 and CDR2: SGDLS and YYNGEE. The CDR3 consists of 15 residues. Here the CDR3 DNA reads TGTGCCAGCGGCGTGGCTGGGAACATTCAGTACTGCGACACCTTC. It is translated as CASGVAGNIQYCDTF.

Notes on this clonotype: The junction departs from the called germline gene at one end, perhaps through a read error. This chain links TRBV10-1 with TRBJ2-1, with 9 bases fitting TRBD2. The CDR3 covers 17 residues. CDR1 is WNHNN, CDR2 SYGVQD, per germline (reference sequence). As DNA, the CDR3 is TGTGCCAGCAGCACCGCCGGGGCGGGAGGGGACTACAATGAGCAGTTCTTC. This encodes CASSTAGAGGDYNEQFF.

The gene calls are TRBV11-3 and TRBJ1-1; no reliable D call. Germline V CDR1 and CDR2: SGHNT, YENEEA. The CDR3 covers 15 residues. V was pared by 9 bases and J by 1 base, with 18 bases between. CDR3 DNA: TGTGCCAGTAGTAGGGAACGGGCCGGGAACACTGAAGCTTTCTTT. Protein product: CASSRERAGNTEAFF.

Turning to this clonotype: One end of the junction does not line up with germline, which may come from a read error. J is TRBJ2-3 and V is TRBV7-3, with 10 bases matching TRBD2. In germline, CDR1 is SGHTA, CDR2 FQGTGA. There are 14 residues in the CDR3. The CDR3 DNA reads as TGCGCCAGCAGCTTAGCGGGAGGCTACACCGCGGAGCTGTTT. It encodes CASSLAGGYTAELF.

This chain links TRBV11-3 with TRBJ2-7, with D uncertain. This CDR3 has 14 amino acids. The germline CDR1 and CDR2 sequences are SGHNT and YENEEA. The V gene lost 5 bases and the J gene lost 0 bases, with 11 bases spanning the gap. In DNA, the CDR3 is TGTGCCAGCAGCCCCCCACTGCGCTCCTACGAGCAGTACTTC. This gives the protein CASSPPLRSYEQYF. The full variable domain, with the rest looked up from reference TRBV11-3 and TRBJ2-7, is EAGVVQSPRYKIIEKKQPVAFWCNPISGHNTLYWYLQNLGQGPELLIRYENEEAVDDSQLPKDRFSAERLKGVDSTLKIQPAELGDSAVYLCASSPPLRSYEQYFGPGTRLTVT.

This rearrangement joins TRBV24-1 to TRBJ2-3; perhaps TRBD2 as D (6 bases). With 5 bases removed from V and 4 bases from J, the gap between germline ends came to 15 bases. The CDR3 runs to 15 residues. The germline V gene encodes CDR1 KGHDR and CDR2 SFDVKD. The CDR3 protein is CATSARGISADTQYF. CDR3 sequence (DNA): TGTGCCACCAGTGCACGGGGGATAAGTGCAGATACGCAGTATTTT.

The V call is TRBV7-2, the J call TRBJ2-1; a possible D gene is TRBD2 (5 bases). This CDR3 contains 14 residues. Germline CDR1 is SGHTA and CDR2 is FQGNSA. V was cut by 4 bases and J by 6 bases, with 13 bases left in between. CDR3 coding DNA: TGTGCCAGCAGCTCCCCTCCTAGCTCCAATGAGCAGTTCTTC. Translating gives CASSSPPSSNEQFF.

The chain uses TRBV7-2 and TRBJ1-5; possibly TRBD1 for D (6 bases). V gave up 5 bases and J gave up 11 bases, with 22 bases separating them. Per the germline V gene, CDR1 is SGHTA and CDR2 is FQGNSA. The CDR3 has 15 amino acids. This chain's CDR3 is CASSNGQRVKETQHF. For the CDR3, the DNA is TGTGCCAGCAGCAATGGACAGCGGGTGAAAGAGACCCAGCATTTT.